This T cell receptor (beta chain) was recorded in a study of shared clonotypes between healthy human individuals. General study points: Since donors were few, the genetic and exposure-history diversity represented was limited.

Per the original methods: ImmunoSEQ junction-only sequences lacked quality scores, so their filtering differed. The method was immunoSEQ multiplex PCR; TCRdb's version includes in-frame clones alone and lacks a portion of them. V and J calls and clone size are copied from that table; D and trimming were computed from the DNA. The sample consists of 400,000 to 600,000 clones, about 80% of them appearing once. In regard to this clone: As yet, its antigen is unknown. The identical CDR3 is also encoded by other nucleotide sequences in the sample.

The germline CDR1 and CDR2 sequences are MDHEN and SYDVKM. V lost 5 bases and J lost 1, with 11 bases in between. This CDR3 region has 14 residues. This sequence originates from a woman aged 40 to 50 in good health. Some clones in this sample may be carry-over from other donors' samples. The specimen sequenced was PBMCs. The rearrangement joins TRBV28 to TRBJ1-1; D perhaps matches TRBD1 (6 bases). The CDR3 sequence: CASSDGGGNTEAFF. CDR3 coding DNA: TGTGCCAGCAGTGATGGAGGGGGGAACACTGAAGCTTTCTTT.